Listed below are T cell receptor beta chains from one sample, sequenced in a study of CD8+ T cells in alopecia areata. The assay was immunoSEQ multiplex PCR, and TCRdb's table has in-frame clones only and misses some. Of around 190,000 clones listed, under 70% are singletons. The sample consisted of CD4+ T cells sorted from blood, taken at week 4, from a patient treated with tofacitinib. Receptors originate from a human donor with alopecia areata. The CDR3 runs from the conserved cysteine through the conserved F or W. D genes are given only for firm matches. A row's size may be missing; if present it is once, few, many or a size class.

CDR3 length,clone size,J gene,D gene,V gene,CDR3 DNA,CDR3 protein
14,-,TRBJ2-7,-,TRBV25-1,TGTGCCAGCAGTGCTCTAACCACCCCCTACGAGCAGTACTTC,CASSALTTPYEQYF
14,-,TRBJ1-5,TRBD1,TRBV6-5,TGTGCCAGCAGTTACAAGGGGGCCAGTCAGCCCCAGCATTTT,CASSYKGASQPQHF
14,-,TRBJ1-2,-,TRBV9,TGTGCCAGCAGCGATAGGACAGCTTCCTATGGCTACACCTTC,CASSDRTASYGYTF
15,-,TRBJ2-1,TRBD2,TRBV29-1,TGCAGCGTCGAAAAGGGGACTAGCGGAGGTAATGAGCAGTTCTTC,CSVEKGTSGGNEQFF
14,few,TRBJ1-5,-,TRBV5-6,TGTGCCAGCAGCTTGCTGGGGGGCGATCAGCCCCAGCATTTT,CASSLLGGDQPQHF
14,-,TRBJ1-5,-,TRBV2,TGTGCCAGCAGTGAGCGACAGGTCAATCAGCCCCAGCATTTT,CASSERQVNQPQHF
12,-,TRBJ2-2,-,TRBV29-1,TGCAGCGTCGGGGACCAGACCGGGGAGCTGTTTTTT,CSVGDQTGELFF
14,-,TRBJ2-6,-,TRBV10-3,TGTGCCATCAGTGTTCTGGCGGGGGCCAACGTCCTGACTTTC,CAISVLAGANVLTF
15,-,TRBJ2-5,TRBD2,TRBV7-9,TGTGCCAGCCTCCCGCGGGGGGGCCCCCAAGAGACCCAGTACTTC,CASLPRGGPQETQYF
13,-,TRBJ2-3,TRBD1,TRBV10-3,TGTGCCATCGAGCAGGGGGGCACAGATACGCAGTATTTT,CAIEQGGTDTQYF
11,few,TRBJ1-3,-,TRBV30,TGTGCCTGGAGTGTTGGAAACACCATATATTTT,CAWSVGNTIYF
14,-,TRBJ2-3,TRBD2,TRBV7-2,TGTGCCAGTAGCGGGGGTGGCATAACAGATACGCAGTATTTT,CASSGGGITDTQYF
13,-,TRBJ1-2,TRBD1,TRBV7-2,TGTGCCAGCAGCCCTACAGGGGACTATGGCTACACCTTC,CASSPTGDYGYTF
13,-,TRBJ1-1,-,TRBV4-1,TGCGCCAGCAGCCAAGATTGGCTCTCTGAAGCTTTCTTT,CASSQDWLSEAFF
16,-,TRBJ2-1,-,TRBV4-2,TGTGCCAGCAGCGAGGGAGGAGGGAGCTCCTACAATGAGCAGTTCTTC,CASSEGGGSSYNEQFF
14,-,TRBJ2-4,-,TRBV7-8,TGTGCCAGCAGAGAACAGGAGACCGAGAGCATTCAGTACTTC,CASREQETESIQYF
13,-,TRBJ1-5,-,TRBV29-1,TGCAGCGTAGGAGCCACGGCGGGAGGGCCCCAGCATTTT,CSVGATAGGPQHF
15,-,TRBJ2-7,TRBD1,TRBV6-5,TGTGCCAGCAGTTCACCGGGACAGGGTATATACGAGCAGTACTTC,CASSSPGQGIYEQYF
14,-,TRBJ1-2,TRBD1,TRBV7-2,TGTGCCAGCAGCCCACCGGGACAGGTTTATGGCTACACCTTC,CASSPPGQVYGYTF
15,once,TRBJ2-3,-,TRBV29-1,TGCAGCGTTGAGGGGACACCCTCAAACCCAGATACGCAGTATTTT,CSVEGTPSNPDTQYF
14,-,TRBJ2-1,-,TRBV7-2,TGTGCCAGCAGCCGGCGCGGGCAGATCAATGAGCAGTTCTTC,CASSRRGQINEQFF
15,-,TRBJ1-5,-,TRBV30,TGTGCCTGGAGTGAGAGGGCCAGCTACAATCAGCCCCAGCATTTT,CAWSERASYNQPQHF
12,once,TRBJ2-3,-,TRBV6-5,TGTGCCAGCAAGGACGACACAGATACGCAGTATTTT,CASKDDTDTQYF
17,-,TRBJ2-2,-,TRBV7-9,TGTGCCAGCAGCTTATTTGGTTGGGGGACGGACACCGGGGAGCTGTTTTTT,CASSLFGWGTDTGELFF
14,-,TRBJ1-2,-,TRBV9,TGTGCCAGCAGCGTATCAGGGGCCAGCTATGGCTACACCTTC,CASSVSGASYGYTF
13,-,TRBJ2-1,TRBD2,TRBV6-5,TGTGCCAGCAGCGGGACTACTTTCGATGAGCAGTTCTTC,CASSGTTFDEQFF
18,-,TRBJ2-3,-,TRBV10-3,TGTGCCATCAGTGAGTCCCTAATTGCCGGGACCCCAAAACATACGCAGTATTTT,CAISESLIAGTPKHTQYF
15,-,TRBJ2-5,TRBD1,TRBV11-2,TGTGCCAGCAGCTCGATAAGGGGGCCCAGGTCGGCCCAGTACTTC,CASSSIRGPRSAQYF
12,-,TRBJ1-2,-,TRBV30,TGTGCCCGTTGGCAGGGAAGGTATGGCTACACCTTC,CARWQGRYGYTF
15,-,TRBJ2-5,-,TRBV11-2,TGTGCCAGCAGCTTACGGGGTGAGGCAGGAAAGACCCAGTACTTC,CASSLRGEAGKTQYF
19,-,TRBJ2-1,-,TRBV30,TGTGCCTGGAGTGTGGGGCTAGTCACCTCACAGTATTGGGTCAATGAGCAGTTCTTC,CAWSVGLVTSQYWVNEQFF